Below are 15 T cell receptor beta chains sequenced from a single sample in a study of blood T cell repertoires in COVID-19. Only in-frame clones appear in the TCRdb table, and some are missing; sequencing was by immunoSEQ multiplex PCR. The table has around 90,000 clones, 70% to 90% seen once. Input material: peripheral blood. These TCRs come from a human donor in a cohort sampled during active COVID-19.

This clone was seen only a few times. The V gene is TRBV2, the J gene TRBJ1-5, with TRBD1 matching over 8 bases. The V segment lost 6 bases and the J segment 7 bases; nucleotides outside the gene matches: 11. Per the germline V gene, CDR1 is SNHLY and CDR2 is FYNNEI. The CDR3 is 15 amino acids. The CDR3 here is CASSLQGVRVQPQHF. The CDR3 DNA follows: TGTGCCAGCAGCCTACAGGGGGTAAGGGTGCAGCCCCAGCATTTT.

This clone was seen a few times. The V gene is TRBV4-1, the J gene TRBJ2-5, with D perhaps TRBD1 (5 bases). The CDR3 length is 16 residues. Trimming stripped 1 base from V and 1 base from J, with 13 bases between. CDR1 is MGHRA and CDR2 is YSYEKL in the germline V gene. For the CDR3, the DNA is TGCGCCAGCAGCCAAGGGATTGGGGCAGCCCAAGAGACCCAGTACTTC. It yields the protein CASSQGIGAAQETQYF.

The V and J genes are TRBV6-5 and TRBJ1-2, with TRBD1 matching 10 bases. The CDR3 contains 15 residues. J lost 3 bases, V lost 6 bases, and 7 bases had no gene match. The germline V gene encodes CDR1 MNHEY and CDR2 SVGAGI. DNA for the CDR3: TGTGCCAGCAGACCGGGGGACAGGGGTGACTATGGCTACACCTTC. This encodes CASRPGDRGDYGYTF.

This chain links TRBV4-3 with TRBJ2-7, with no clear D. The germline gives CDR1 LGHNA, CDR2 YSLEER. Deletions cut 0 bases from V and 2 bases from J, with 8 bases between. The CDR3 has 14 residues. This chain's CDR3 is CASSQDVNTYEQYF. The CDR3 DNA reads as TGCGCCAGCAGCCAAGATGTGAACACCTACGAGCAGTACTTC.

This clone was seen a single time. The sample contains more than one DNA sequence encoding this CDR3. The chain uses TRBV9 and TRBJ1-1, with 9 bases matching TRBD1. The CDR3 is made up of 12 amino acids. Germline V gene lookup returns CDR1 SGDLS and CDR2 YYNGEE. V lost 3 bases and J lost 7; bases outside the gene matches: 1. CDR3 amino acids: CASSGGQGEAFF. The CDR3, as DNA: TGTGCCAGCAGCGGGGGACAGGGTGAAGCTTTCTTT.

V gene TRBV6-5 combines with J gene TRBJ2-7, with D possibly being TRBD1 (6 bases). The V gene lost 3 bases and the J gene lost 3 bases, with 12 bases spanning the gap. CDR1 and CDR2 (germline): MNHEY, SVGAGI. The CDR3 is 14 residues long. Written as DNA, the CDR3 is TGTGCCAGCAGTTATAAAGGGGGTGGCTACGAGCAGTACTTC. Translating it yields CASSYKGGGYEQYF.

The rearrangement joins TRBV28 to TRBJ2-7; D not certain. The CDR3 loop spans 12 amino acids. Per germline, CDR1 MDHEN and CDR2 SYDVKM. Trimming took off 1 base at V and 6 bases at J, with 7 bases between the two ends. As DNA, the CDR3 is TGTGCCAGCAGTTTATTGGCCTCCGAGCAGTACTTC. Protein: CASSLLASEQYF. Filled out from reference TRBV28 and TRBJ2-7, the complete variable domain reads DVKVTQSSRYLVKRTGEKVFLECVQDMDHENMFWYRQDPGLGLRLIYFSYDVKMKEKGDIPEGYSVSREKKERFSLILESASTNQTSMYLCASSLLASEQYFGPGTRLTVT.

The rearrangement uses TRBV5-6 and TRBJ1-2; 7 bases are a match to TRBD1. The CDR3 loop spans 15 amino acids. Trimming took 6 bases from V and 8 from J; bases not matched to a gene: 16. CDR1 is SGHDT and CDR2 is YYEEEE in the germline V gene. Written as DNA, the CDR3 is TGTGCCAGCACCCCACCGGGACAGTTGAGTAGAGGCTACACCTTC. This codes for CASTPPGQLSRGYTF.

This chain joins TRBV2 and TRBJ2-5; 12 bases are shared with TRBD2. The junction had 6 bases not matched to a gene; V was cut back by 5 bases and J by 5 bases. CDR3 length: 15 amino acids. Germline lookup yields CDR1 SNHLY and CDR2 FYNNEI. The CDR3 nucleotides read TGTGCCAGCAGTATGACTAGCGGGGGCGGGGAGACCCAGTACTTC. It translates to CASSMTSGGGETQYF.

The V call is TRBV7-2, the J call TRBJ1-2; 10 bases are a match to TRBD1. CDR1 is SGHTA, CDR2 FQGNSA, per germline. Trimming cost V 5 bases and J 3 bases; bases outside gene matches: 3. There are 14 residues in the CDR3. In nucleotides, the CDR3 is TGTGCCAGCAGCCCGGACAGGGGGGACTATGGCTACACCTTC. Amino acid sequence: CASSPDRGDYGYTF.

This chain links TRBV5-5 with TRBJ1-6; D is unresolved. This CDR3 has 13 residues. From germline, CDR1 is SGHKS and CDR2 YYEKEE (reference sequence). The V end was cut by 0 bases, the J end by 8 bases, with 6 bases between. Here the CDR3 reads CASSLARDSPLHF. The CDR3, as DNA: TGTGCCAGCAGCTTGGCGAGGGATTCACCCCTCCACTTT. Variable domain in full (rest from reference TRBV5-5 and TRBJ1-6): DAGVTQSPTHLIKTRGQQVTLRCSPISGHKSVSWYQQVLGQGPQFIFQYYEKEERGRGNFPDRFSARQFPNYSSELNVNALLLGDSALYLCASSLARDSPLHFGNGTRLTVT.

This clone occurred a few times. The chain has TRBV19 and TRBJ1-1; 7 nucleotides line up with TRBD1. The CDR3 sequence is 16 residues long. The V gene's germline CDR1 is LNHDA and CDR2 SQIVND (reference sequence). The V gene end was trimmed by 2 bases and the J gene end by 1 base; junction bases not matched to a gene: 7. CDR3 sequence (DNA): TGTGCCAGTAGTATACGAAGGGACAGCCAGAACACTGAAGCTTTCTTT. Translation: CASSIRRDSQNTEAFF.

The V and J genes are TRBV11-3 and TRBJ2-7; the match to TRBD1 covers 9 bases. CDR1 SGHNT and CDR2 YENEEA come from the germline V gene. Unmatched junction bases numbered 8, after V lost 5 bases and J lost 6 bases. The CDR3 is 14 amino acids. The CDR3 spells CASSKGQGEGEQYF. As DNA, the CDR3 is TGTGCCAGCAGCAAGGGACAGGGAGAGGGCGAGCAGTACTTC.

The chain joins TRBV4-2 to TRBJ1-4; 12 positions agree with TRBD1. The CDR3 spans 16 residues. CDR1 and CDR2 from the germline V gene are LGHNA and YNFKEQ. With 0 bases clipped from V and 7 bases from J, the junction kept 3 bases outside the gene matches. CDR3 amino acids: CASSQEPGQGAEKLFF. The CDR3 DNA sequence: TGTGCCAGCAGCCAAGAACCGGGACAGGGGGCTGAAAAACTGTTTTTT.

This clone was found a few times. The CDR3 bases are TGTGCTAGTGGTCTTGCGGTAGCGGGGGGCCTCCAAGAGACCCAGTACTTC. Protein: CASGLAVAGGLQETQYF. The chain employs TRBV12-5 and TRBJ2-5; 10 bases are shared with TRBD2. Germline V gene data show CDR1 as LGHNT and CDR2 as FRNRAP. CDR3 length: 17 amino acids. V was clipped by 5 bases and J by 1 base; unmatched bases: 10.